This is a list of T cell receptor beta chains from one sample in a study of blood T cells in healthy people across ages. TCRdb reprocessed the 5' RACE reads with MiXCR, giving one entry per CDR3 protein. The sample carries some 890,000 distinct CDR3 sequences, 25% to 30% recorded once. The data also belong to a second study, concerning T cells of mothers and their children.

The sequencing input was blood. The receptors come from a woman in her forties in good health. The CDR3 runs from the conserved cysteine through the conserved F or W. Fields, in order: clone size, D gene, CDR3 length, V gene, J gene, CDR3 protein, CDR3 DNA. D genes are given only for firm matches. Expanded clones get a size class; other rows say once, few or many, or leave the size out.

abundance: NA; d_gene: NA; len: 14; v_gene: TRBV5-6; j_gene: TRBJ1-5; CDR3aa: CACNRMGDNQPQHF; CDR3nt: TGTGCCTGCAATAGGATGGGGGATAACCAGCCCCAGCATTTT
abundance: NA; d_gene: TRBD2; len: 15; v_gene: TRBV28; j_gene: TRBJ2-1; CDR3aa: CASLSGVSSYNEQFF; CDR3nt: TGTGCCAGCCTTAGCGGGGTAAGCTCCTACAATGAGCAGTTCTTC
abundance: many; d_gene: NA; len: 13; v_gene: TRBV20-1; j_gene: TRBJ2-5; CDR3aa: CSAPAGFGETQYF; CDR3nt: TGCAGTGCACCGGCGGGCTTCGGGGAGACCCAGTACTTC
abundance: many; d_gene: NA; len: 11; v_gene: TRBV29-1; j_gene: TRBJ2-7; CDR3aa: CSVLVSYEQYF; CDR3nt: TGCAGCGTTCTCGTATCCTACGAGCAGTACTTC
abundance: NA; d_gene: TRBD1; len: 16; v_gene: TRBV4-2; j_gene: TRBJ2-3; CDR3aa: CASSQGQPGPTDTQYF; CDR3nt: TGTGCCAGCAGCCAGGGACAGCCTGGACCCACAGATACGCAGTATTTT
abundance: NA; d_gene: NA; len: 14; v_gene: TRBV4-1; j_gene: TRBJ2-2; CDR3aa: CASSQAGYTGELFF; CDR3nt: TGCGCCAGCAGCCAAGCTGGGTACACCGGGGAGCTGTTTTTT
abundance: NA; d_gene: TRBD2; len: 15; v_gene: TRBV5-4; j_gene: TRBJ2-2; CDR3aa: CASSVTSGGTGELFF; CDR3nt: TGTGCCAGCAGCGTGACTAGCGGGGGGACCGGGGAGCTGTTTTTT
abundance: few; d_gene: TRBD2; len: 20; v_gene: TRBV4-1; j_gene: TRBJ2-1; CDR3aa: CASSHGLRRAGGFSYNEQFF; CDR3nt: TGCGCCAGCAGCCACGGGCTCAGACGAGCGGGGGGGTTTTCCTACAATGAGCAGTTCTTC
abundance: NA; d_gene: NA; len: 15; v_gene: TRBV12-3/TRBV12-4; j_gene: TRBJ1-4; CDR3aa: CASSSVLGPNEKLFF; CDR3nt: TGTGCCAGCAGTTCCGTCCTAGGGCCGAATGAAAAACTGTTTTTT
abundance: few; d_gene: NA; len: 15; v_gene: TRBV5-6; j_gene: TRBJ1-5; CDR3aa: CASSAQITSNQPQHF; CDR3nt: TGTGCCAGCAGCGCACAAATTACTAGCAATCAGCCCCAGCATTTT